This entry concerns a single T cell receptor (beta chain). This table comes from immunoSEQ multiplex PCR, and its TCRdb copy is limited to in-frame clones, with some not included. The sample consists of around 68,000 clones, 90% to 95% of them appearing once. This record belongs to a study of T cell changes during pregnancy in multiple sclerosis. J gave up 2 bases and V 0 bases, and 7 bases lay outside the gene matches. Germline loops: CDR1 SGHTA, CDR2 FQGNSA. The CDR3 contains 16 residues. V gene TRBV7-2 combines with J gene TRBJ2-7; 7 nucleotides line up with TRBD2. This TCR was recovered from a female donor in good health, enrolled as a control in a pregnancy study. The sample was peripheral blood, taken in the third trimester of pregnancy. CDR3 residues: CASSLALAVAPYEQYF. The CDR3 nucleotides are TGTGCCAGCAGCTTAGCCCTAGCGGTCGCTCCCTACGAGCAGTACTTC.